The 2 T cell receptor beta chains presented below share a single source sample, sequenced in a study of T cell changes during pregnancy in multiple sclerosis. This table comes from immunoSEQ multiplex PCR, and its TCRdb copy is limited to in-frame clones, with some not included. In the table there are about 50,000 clones, 80% to 95% of which are singletons. The sample was CD4+ T cells from peripheral blood mononuclear cells, taken after pregnancy. These receptors originate from a female donor with multiple sclerosis, enrolled in a pregnancy study.

CDR3 nucleotides: TGCGCCAGCAGCTTTGTCGACAGGGATCGGACTGAAGCTTTCTTT. Residues: CASSFVDRDRTEAFF. The V call is TRBV5-1, the J call TRBJ1-1; 7 nucleotides agree with TRBD1. Germline lookup yields CDR1 SGHRS and CDR2 YFSETQ. This CDR3 is 15 amino acids long. Trimming removed 2 bases from V and 5 bases from J; junction bases left unmatched: 9.

The rearrangement joins TRBV27 to TRBJ1-3, with TRBD1 identical over 8 bases. CDR1 is MNHEY, CDR2 SMNVEV, per germline (reference sequence). The V and J ends lost 6 bases and 4 bases, in that order; junction bases with no gene match: 8. CDR3 length: 15 amino acids. As DNA, the CDR3 is TGTGCCAGCAGCCTTTACAGGGGGATAGGAAACACCATATATTTT. It codes for CASSLYRGIGNTIYF.